The entry that follows covers one T cell receptor beta chain sequence. After removal of 3 bases from V and 4 bases from J, the junction contained 11 bases not matched to a gene. The germline V gene encodes CDR1 SEHNR and CDR2 FQNEAQ (reference sequence). The CDR3 is 16 residues long. Some clones are missing from TCRdb's copy, which holds only in-frame ones; the method was immunoSEQ multiplex PCR. The sample has tens of thousands of clones; roughly 85% are singletons. These data belong to a study of PD-L1 blockade in urothelial cancer. Study summary: Once treatment had started, blood was analyzed at 3 weeks (second dose) and again at 6 weeks. Blood samples had a median of approximately 150,000 T cells, tens of thousands of unique TCRs, and clonality about 0.074.

This specimen was PBMCs, taken around atezolizumab (anti-PD-L1) treatment. V and J are TRBV7-9 and TRBJ1-1; 7 bases are a match to TRBD1. This receptor was taken from a man aged 60 to 69 with urothelial cancer. CDR3: CASSLSGTRGTTEAFF. The DNA of the CDR3 is TGTGCCAGCAGCTTGTCGGGTACCAGGGGGACCACTGAAGCTTTCTTT.